The TCR beta chain described here comes from a study of blood T cells in healthy people across ages. A second 7 to 11 cycle PCR used barcoded and J-beta primers. Every cDNA was tagged by a template-switch adaptor with 12 random nucleotides. TCRdb called the 5' RACE reads again in MiXCR, with one record for every CDR3 protein. This sample yields more than 650,000 distinct CDR3 sequences, of which about 20% are seen a single time; roughly 22% belongs to the top ten. The CDR3 spans 13 residues. V was shortened by 7 bases and J by 7 bases, with 14 bases between the two germline ends. In germline, CDR1 is ENHRY, CDR2 SYGVKD.

The rearrangement uses TRBV10-3 and TRBJ2-1; a weak D match, TRBD2 (5 bases). The sample was blood. The sequence was collected from a man between 65 and 85 years old in good health. CDR3 protein: CAIMGSLGNEQFF. For the CDR3, the DNA is TGTGCCATCATGGGGAGCCTTGGTAATGAGCAGTTCTTC.